The rows below give T cell receptor beta chains drawn from one sample of a study of blood T cell repertoires in COVID-19. Repertoires were generated with immunoSEQ multiplex PCR, while TCRdb's copy carries only in-frame clones and drops some. The profile covers approximately 160,000 clones, with approximately 85% appearing a single time and roughly 8% taken by the ten largest. The sequenced sample was peripheral blood. The receptors derive from a man in his forties who had recovered from COVID-19. Both conserved end residues are part of each CDR3. A D gene is named only where the DNA matches it firmly. Where a row states a size, it is once, few, many or the class of an expanded clone; other rows omit it.

v_call: TRBV6-5; clone_size: NA; d_call: NA; cdr3_aa: CASRTTGGGNQPQHF
v_call: TRBV6-4; clone_size: few; d_call: TRBD2; cdr3_aa: CASSGASGGYNEQFF
v_call: TRBV4-2; clone_size: NA; d_call: TRBD1; cdr3_aa: CASSQPSQGENYNEQFF
v_call: TRBV18; clone_size: NA; d_call: NA; cdr3_aa: CASSPTQTSTDTQYF
v_call: TRBV4-2; clone_size: NA; d_call: TRBD1; cdr3_aa: CASSQVSGQGAYEQYF
v_call: TRBV6-5; clone_size: few; d_call: TRBD1; cdr3_aa: CASSFQQGQGSPEAFF
v_call: TRBV19; clone_size: once; d_call: TRBD2; cdr3_aa: CASAGIGLANTDTQYF
v_call: TRBV19; clone_size: NA; d_call: TRBD1; cdr3_aa: CASTDRGLTEAFF
v_call: TRBV7-9; clone_size: NA; d_call: TRBD2; cdr3_aa: CASSASSGGAYNEQFF
v_call: TRBV7-2; clone_size: NA; d_call: NA; cdr3_aa: CASSLDGTYEQYF
v_call: TRBV6-2/TRBV6-3; clone_size: NA; d_call: NA; cdr3_aa: CASSPQLNYGYTF
v_call: TRBV10-3; clone_size: few; d_call: NA; cdr3_aa: CAISDSNQPQHF
v_call: TRBV9; clone_size: NA; d_call: NA; cdr3_aa: CASSVDPGKGYGYTF